These T cell receptor beta chains were read from a single sample in a study of regulatory T cells in long-lasting Graves disease. TCRdb reprocessed the multiplex PCR reads via MiXCR and lists one record per CDR3 protein. The data hold just over 600,000 distinct CDR3 sequences, with roughly 15% observed a single time. These records were also assigned to another study, of T cells in Graves' hyperthyroidism and ophthalmopathy.

The input for sequencing was peripheral blood mononuclear cells (PBMCs), taken at new diagnosis, from a patient treated with antithyroid drugs. The receptor source for this set is a woman in her twenties or thirties with Graves disease. Both conserved end residues are part of each CDR3. Fields, in order: CDR3 DNA, CDR3 protein, J gene, clone size, V gene, D gene. D genes are given only for firm matches. Expanded clones are given a class, and other clones once, few, many or no size at all.

cdr3_nt: TGTGCCAGTAAGCGGGAGGGAAACACCGGGGAGCTGTTTTTT
cdr3_aa: CASKREGNTGELFF
j_call: TRBJ2-2
clone_size: .
v_call: TRBV19
d_call: TRBD2

cdr3_nt: TGTGCCAGCAGCTTAAGGCTAGCGGGAACCGGGGCAGATACGCAGTATTTT
cdr3_aa: CASSLRLAGTGADTQYF
j_call: TRBJ2-3
clone_size: many
v_call: TRBV7-3
d_call: TRBD2

cdr3_nt: TGTGCCAGCAGCTTGCAGAGTTATCAGCCCCAGCATTTT
cdr3_aa: CASSLQSYQPQHF
j_call: TRBJ1-5
clone_size: .
v_call: TRBV5-8
d_call: .

cdr3_nt: TGCGCCAGCAGCCTACTAGCGGGAGAGGGAAAAAACATTCAGTACTTC
cdr3_aa: CASSLLAGEGKNIQYF
j_call: TRBJ2-4
clone_size: few
v_call: TRBV5-1
d_call: TRBD2

cdr3_nt: TGTGCCAGCGGACAGGTTTACACCATATATTTT
cdr3_aa: CASGQVYTIYF
j_call: TRBJ1-3
clone_size: few
v_call: TRBV28
d_call: TRBD1

cdr3_nt: TGTGCCAGCAGTTTGGCGGGACCCTCTAATGAAAAACTGTTTTTT
cdr3_aa: CASSLAGPSNEKLFF
j_call: TRBJ1-4
clone_size: many
v_call: TRBV28
d_call: .

cdr3_nt: TGTGCCTGGAGTGTTTTCTTAGCCAAAAACATTCAGTACTTC
cdr3_aa: CAWSVFLAKNIQYF
j_call: TRBJ2-4
clone_size: few
v_call: TRBV30
d_call: .

cdr3_nt: TGCGCCAGCAGCTTCTGGACTAGGCCCTACAATGAGCAGTTCTTC
cdr3_aa: CASSFWTRPYNEQFF
j_call: TRBJ2-1
clone_size: .
v_call: TRBV5-1
d_call: TRBD2

cdr3_nt: TGTGCCACCAGTGCGCCAACTCAGGGATACGAAAAACTGTTTTTT
cdr3_aa: CATSAPTQGYEKLFF
j_call: TRBJ1-4
clone_size: many
v_call: TRBV24-1
d_call: .

cdr3_nt: TGTGCCAGCAGCTTGGCCGGGACAGCCGGAAAAATGCAGTATTTT
cdr3_aa: CASSLAGTAGKMQYF
j_call: TRBJ2-3
clone_size: many
v_call: TRBV5-4
d_call: TRBD1

cdr3_nt: TGTGCCAGCAGTTTGGGTCGAGGATACAATGGGCATTTCTTC
cdr3_aa: CASSLGRGYNGHFF
j_call: TRBJ2-1
clone_size: .
v_call: TRBV28
d_call: .

cdr3_nt: TGTGCCAGCAGCCCAGAGCCGGACAGCCAAACTGAAGCTTTCTTT
cdr3_aa: CASSPEPDSQTEAFF
j_call: TRBJ1-1
clone_size: few
v_call: TRBV5-5
d_call: .

cdr3_nt: TGTGCCAGCAGCGTAGTTAGCGGGAATACGATCGGGGAGCTGTTTTTT
cdr3_aa: CASSVVSGNTIGELFF
j_call: TRBJ2-2
clone_size: .
v_call: TRBV9
d_call: TRBD2

cdr3_nt: TGTGCCACAAGCGGAGACCCCTCTGTATATGAGCAGTTCTTC
cdr3_aa: CATSGDPSVYEQFF
j_call: TRBJ2-1
clone_size: few
v_call: TRBV10-3
d_call: .

cdr3_nt: TGCAGTGCTGGACAGTTAAACACTGAAGCTTTCTTT
cdr3_aa: CSAGQLNTEAFF
j_call: TRBJ1-1
clone_size: many
v_call: TRBV20-1
d_call: .

cdr3_nt: TGTGCCAGCAGCAACTCTGCGCGATTCTCTAGCGGGGGGAGCACAGATACGCAGTATTTT
cdr3_aa: CASSNSARFSSGGSTDTQYF
j_call: TRBJ2-3
clone_size: .
v_call: TRBV13
d_call: TRBD2

cdr3_nt: TGTGCCAGCAGTAGGGAACCCGTTGGGAGCCAGCCCCAGCATTTT
cdr3_aa: CASSREPVGSQPQHF
j_call: TRBJ1-5
clone_size: many
v_call: TRBV28
d_call: .

cdr3_nt: TGTGCCAGCAGCAACACTCAGGGGGCCTACAATGAGCAGTTCTTC
cdr3_aa: CASSNTQGAYNEQFF
j_call: TRBJ2-1
clone_size: many
v_call: TRBV28
d_call: TRBD1

cdr3_nt: TGTGCCACCAGTGATCCCGGGACAGGCGCCGCAGATACGCAGTATTTT
cdr3_aa: CATSDPGTGAADTQYF
j_call: TRBJ2-3
clone_size: few
v_call: TRBV24-1
d_call: TRBD1

cdr3_nt: TGTGCCAGCAGTGGGGGGCGCGGAGCTTTCTTT
cdr3_aa: CASSGGRGAFF
j_call: TRBJ1-1
clone_size: .
v_call: TRBV28
d_call: .

cdr3_nt: TGTGCCAGCAGCTTAGTGGGCGGAAATGAAGCTTTCTTT
cdr3_aa: CASSLVGGNEAFF
j_call: TRBJ1-1
clone_size: many
v_call: TRBV7-2
d_call: .

cdr3_nt: TGCGCCAGCAGCTTCGAGCGGGAGTACGGTGAGCAGTTCTTC
cdr3_aa: CASSFEREYGEQFF
j_call: TRBJ2-1
clone_size: .
v_call: TRBV5-1
d_call: TRBD2